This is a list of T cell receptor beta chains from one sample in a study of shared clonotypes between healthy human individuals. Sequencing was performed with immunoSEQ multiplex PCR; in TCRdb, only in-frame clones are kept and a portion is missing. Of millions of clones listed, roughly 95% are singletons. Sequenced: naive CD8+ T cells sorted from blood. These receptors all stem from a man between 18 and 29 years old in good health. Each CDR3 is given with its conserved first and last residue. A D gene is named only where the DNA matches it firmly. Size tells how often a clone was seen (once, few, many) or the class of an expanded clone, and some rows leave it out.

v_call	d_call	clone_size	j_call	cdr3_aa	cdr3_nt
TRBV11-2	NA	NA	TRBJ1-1	CASSLLGTEAFF	TGTGCCAGCAGCTTACTGGGTACTGAAGCTTTCTTT
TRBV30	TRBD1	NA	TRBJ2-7	CAWSLTGGGYEQYF	TGTGCCTGGAGTCTGACAGGGGGCGGCTACGAGCAGTACTTC
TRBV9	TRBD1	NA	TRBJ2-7	CASSVGQGFSYEQYF	TGTGCCAGCAGCGTAGGACAGGGGTTCTCCTACGAGCAGTACTTC
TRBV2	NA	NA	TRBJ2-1	CASSDPPGGNEQFF	TGTGCCAGCAGCGACCCCCCTGGCGGCAATGAGCAGTTCTTC
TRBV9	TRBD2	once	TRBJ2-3	CASSVGTSGGFTDTQYF	TGTGCCAGCAGCGTAGGGACTAGCGGGGGTTTCACAGATACGCAGTATTTT
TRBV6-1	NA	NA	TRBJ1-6	CASNLEQGWNSPLHF	TGTGCCAGCAACCTTGAACAGGGATGGAATTCACCCCTCCACTTT
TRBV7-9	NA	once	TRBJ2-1	CASSQTAGFQYNEQFF	TGTGCCAGCAGCCAAACCGCAGGGTTCCAATACAATGAGCAGTTCTTC
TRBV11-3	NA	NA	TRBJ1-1	CASSLGGPEAFF	TGTGCCAGCAGCTTAGGAGGCCCGGAAGCTTTCTTT
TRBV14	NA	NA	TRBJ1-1	CASSQEFTEAFF	TGTGCCAGCAGCCAAGAATTTACTGAAGCTTTCTTT
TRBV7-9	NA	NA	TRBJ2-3	CASSPAFGTGPDTQYF	TGTGCCAGCAGCCCCGCTTTTGGAACAGGGCCAGATACGCAGTATTTT
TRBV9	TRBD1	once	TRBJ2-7	CASSPGQGPEQYF	TGTGCCAGCAGCCCCGGACAGGGTCCCGAGCAGTACTTC
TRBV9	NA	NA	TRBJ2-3	CASSVESGEGSTDTQYF	TGTGCCAGCAGCGTAGAATCAGGGGAGGGAAGCACAGATACGCAGTATTTT
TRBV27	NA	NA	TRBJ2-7	CASSPSEGELLYEQYF	TGTGCCAGCAGTCCCTCTGAGGGGGAACTGCTTTACGAGCAGTACTTC
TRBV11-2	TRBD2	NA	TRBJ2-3	CASSPGGAGADTQYF	TGTGCCAGCAGCCCCGGGGGGGCCGGGGCAGATACGCAGTATTTT
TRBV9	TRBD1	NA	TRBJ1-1	CASSVASQGANTEAFF	TGTGCCAGCAGCGTAGCATCCCAGGGGGCGAACACTGAAGCTTTCTTT
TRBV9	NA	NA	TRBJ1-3	CASSLQGGHGNTIYF	TGTGCCAGCAGCCTCCAGGGAGGTCATGGAAACACCATATATTTT
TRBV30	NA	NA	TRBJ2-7	CAWSPGIPYEQYF	TGTGCCTGGAGTCCGGGGATCCCCTACGAGCAGTACTTC
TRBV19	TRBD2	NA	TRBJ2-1	CASSIAGGLLVDNEQFF	TGTGCCAGTAGTATAGCGGGAGGCCTTCTCGTGGACAATGAGCAGTTCTTC
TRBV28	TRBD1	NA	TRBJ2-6	CASSWDRPRVTGANVLTF	TGTGCCAGCAGTTGGGACAGGCCCCGAGTGACTGGGGCCAACGTCCTGACTTTC
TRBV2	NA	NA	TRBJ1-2	CASPAERQFYGYTF	TGTGCCAGCCCAGCTGAACGACAGTTTTATGGCTACACCTTC
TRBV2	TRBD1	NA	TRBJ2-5	CASSLVQGAWETQYF	TGTGCCAGCAGCCTCGTACAGGGGGCCTGGGAGACCCAGTACTTC
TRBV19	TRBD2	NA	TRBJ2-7	CASSMGLAGEVEQYF	TGTGCCAGTAGTATGGGACTAGCGGGAGAAGTCGAGCAGTACTTC
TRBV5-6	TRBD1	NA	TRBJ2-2	CASSLNSGQGRTGELFF	TGTGCCAGCAGCTTGAATTCGGGACAGGGTAGGACCGGGGAGCTGTTTTTT
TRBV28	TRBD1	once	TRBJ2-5	CASTIAGQAIETQYF	TGTGCCAGCACCATTGCGGGACAGGCCATCGAGACCCAGTACTTC
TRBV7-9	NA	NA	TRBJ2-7	CASTGDDAYEQYF	TGTGCCAGCACCGGGGATGATGCCTACGAGCAGTACTTC
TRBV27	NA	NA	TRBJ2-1	CASSLADWTVNEQFF	TGTGCCAGCAGTTTAGCCGACTGGACAGTTAATGAGCAGTTCTTC
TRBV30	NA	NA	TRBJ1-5	CAWSDRHSEIYSNQPQHF	TGTGCCTGGAGTGACCGGCACAGCGAAATTTATAGCAATCAGCCCCAGCATTTT
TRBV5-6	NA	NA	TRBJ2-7	CASSWGTSTYEQYF	TGTGCCAGCAGCTGGGGGACTTCTACCTACGAGCAGTACTTC
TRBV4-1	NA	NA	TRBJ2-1	CASSQDNSDSPNEQFF	TGCGCCAGCAGCCAAGACAACTCAGACTCCCCCAATGAGCAGTTCTTC
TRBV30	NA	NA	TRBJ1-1	CAWVRRENTEAFF	TGTGCCTGGGTGCGGAGGGAGAACACTGAAGCTTTCTTT
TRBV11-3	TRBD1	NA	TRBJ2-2	CASSGDRAGTGELFF	TGTGCCAGCAGCGGTGACAGGGCGGGCACCGGGGAGCTGTTTTTT
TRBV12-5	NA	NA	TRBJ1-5	CASAAPLSTDQPQHF	TGTGCTAGTGCCGCCCCCCTCTCAACCGATCAGCCCCAGCATTTT
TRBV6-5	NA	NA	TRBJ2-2	CASSPDTDGTGELFF	TGTGCCAGCAGCCCCGACACCGACGGCACCGGGGAGCTGTTTTTT
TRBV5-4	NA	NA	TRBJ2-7	CASSTGTSSYEQYF	TGTGCCAGCAGCACCGGGACAAGCTCCTACGAGCAGTACTTC
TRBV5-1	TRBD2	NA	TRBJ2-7	CASSLVGGSYEQYF	TGCGCCAGCAGCTTGGTGGGGGGGTCCTACGAGCAGTACTTC
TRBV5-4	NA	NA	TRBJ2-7	CASSLDPETYEQYF	TGTGCCAGCAGCTTGGACCCAGAAACCTACGAGCAGTACTTC
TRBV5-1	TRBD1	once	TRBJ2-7	CASSFTGGGTNDEQYF	TGCGCCAGCAGCTTTACAGGGGGCGGGACTAACGACGAGCAGTACTTC
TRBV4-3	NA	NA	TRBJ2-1	CASSQESGTLAYNEQFF	TGCGCCAGCAGCCAAGAGAGTGGGACTCTAGCCTACAATGAGCAGTTCTTC
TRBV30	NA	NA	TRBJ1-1	CAWSVRISLAGLNTEAFF	TGTGCCTGGAGTGTACGGATTTCTCTGGCAGGGTTGAACACTGAAGCTTTCTTT
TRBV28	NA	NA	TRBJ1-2	CASSLEGAVLTAVLGYGYTF	TGTGCCAGCAGTTTAGAAGGAGCAGTGTTGACAGCGGTTTTGGGGTATGGCTACACCTTC
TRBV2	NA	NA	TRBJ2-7	CASSEQYSYEQYF	TGTGCCAGCAGTGAACAGTACTCCTACGAGCAGTACTTC
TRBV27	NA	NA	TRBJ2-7	CASSPGAPQDDVLSSYEQYF	TGTGCCAGCAGCCCAGGGGCCCCACAGGACGACGTCTTAAGCTCCTACGAGCAGTACTTC
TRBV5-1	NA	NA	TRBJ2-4	CASRGIQYF	TGCGCCAGCAGAGGGATTCAGTACTTC
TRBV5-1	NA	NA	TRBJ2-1	CASSFRPNQFPNEQFF	TGCGCCAGCAGCTTCCGGCCCAATCAGTTCCCCAATGAGCAGTTCTTC
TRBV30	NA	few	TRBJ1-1	CAWSVVGMNTEAFF	TGTGCCTGGAGTGTGGTGGGAATGAACACTGAAGCTTTCTTT
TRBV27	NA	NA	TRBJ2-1	CASSFPGGPYNEQFF	TGTGCCAGCAGTTTCCCCGGGGGCCCTTACAATGAGCAGTTCTTC
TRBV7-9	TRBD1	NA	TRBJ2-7	CASSAAGTGVYEQYF	TGTGCCAGCAGCGCAGCCGGGACAGGGGTCTACGAGCAGTACTTC